Sequencing of this T cell receptor (beta chain) was carried out in a study of blood T cell repertoires in COVID-19. Original handling: Nucleated cell counts were estimated from reference gene primer amplification. Profiled with immunoSEQ multiplex PCR; TCRdb holds only in-frame clones, not every one. Clonal size and the V and J genes are those of that table, whereas D and trimming came from the DNA. The sample contains around 250,000 clones, roughly nine tenths of which appear only once. Germline V gene data show CDR1 as SGHTA and CDR2 as FQGTGA. Trimming cost V 5 bases and J 7 bases; bases outside gene matches: 8. This CDR3 comprises 14 residues.

V is TRBV7-3 and J is TRBJ2-1; 7 positions match TRBD2. Sequences were obtained from peripheral blood. The TCR sequence derives from a man in his sixties with acute or convalescent COVID-19. The CDR3 here is CASSLLAFDNEQFF. The CDR3 DNA reads TGTGCCAGCAGCCTACTAGCGTTTGATAATGAGCAGTTCTTC.